This record covers a single T cell receptor beta chain. Repertoires were generated with immunoSEQ multiplex PCR, while TCRdb's copy carries only in-frame clones and drops some. Of roughly 2.2 million clones in the sample, 80% to 95% were seen once. This sample was taken from a study of shared clonotypes between healthy human individuals. The CDR3 contains 16 residues. Per the germline V gene, CDR1 is SGHTA and CDR2 is FQGNSA. V was pared by 1 base and J by 4 bases, with 5 bases of the junction left unmatched. This chain links TRBV7-2 with TRBJ2-7; 12 nucleotides align to TRBD2. This receptor was obtained from a man aged 18-30 years in good health. Some clones in this sample may be carry-over from other donors' samples. The sample taken for sequencing was naive CD4+ T cells from PBMCs. As for subset: CD45RA+ positively selected. CDR3 DNA sequence: TGTGCCAGCAGCTTAGATCTAGCGGGAGGGCCGTACGAGCAGTACTTC. Its protein product is CASSLDLAGGPYEQYF.